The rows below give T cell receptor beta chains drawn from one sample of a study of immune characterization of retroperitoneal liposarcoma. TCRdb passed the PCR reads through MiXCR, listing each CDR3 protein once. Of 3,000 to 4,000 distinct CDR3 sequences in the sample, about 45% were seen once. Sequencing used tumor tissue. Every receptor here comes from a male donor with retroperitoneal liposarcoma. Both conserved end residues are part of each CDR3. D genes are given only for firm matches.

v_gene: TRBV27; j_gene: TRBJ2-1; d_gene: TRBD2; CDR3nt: TGTGCCAGCAGAACCGCGATCACCGGGACTAGGTACAATGAGCAGTTCTTC; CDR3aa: CASRTAITGTRYNEQFF
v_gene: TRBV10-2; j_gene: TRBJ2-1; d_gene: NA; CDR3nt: TGCGCCAGCAGTGACGTTGATAGGTGGGGCAATGAGCAGTTCTTC; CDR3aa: CASSDVDRWGNEQFF
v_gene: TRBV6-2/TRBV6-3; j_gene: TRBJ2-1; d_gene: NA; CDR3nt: TGTGCCAGCAGTTACACGGAGGGGGGCGCTTCCGGCAATGAGCAGTTCTTC; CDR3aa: CASSYTEGGASGNEQFF
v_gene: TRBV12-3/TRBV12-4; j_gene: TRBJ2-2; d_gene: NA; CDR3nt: TGTGCCAGCAGTTTGAGCAGGGAGAACACCGGGGAGCTGTTTTTT; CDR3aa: CASSLSRENTGELFF
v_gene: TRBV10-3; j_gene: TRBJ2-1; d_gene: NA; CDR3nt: TGTGCCATCAGTGTTCGGGGCAATGAGCAGTTCTTC; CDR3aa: CAISVRGNEQFF
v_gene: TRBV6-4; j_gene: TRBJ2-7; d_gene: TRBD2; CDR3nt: TGTGCCAGCAGTGGCCCTAGCGGGAAAGCCTACGAGCAGTACTTC; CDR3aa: CASSGPSGKAYEQYF
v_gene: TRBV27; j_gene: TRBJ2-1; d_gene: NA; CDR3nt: TGTGCCAGCAGTTCCCCGAGCGGACTCTCCTACGAGCAGTTCTTC; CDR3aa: CASSSPSGLSYEQFF